This T cell receptor beta chain was observed in a study of cytomegalovirus exposure and HLA in healthy donors. Overall study results and limits: It has been reported that TCR beta sequences accurately predicted the HLA-A and HLA-B alleles of most subjects. Cytomegalovirus-associated status was assigned to about 160 TCR beta chains.

Regarding this clone: Its cognate antigen is unknown.

The PCR employed 60 Vbeta primers together with 13 Jbeta primers. Methods used by the authors: Counted up in a later analysis, unique TCR beta chains came to some 75 million, with around 12 million shared. Generated by immunoSEQ multiplex PCR, the TCRdb table keeps only in-frame clones and is missing some. V, J and clone size are taken as reported in that table, and D and trimming were inferred from the DNA itself. The sample shows about 240,000 clones, around 81% of them seen only once. Each donor was nominally healthy when sampled (though unrecorded immune exposures were likely). V dropped 5 bases and J dropped 11 bases, with 15 bases sitting between them. CDR3 length: 12 amino acids. Germline CDR1 reads SGHTA; CDR2 reads FQGNSA.

The sequence was obtained from a woman aged 55-70 years in good health and CMV-seropositive. The sample comprised PBMCs. The chain links TRBV7-2 to TRBJ1-2; D may be TRBD1 (6 bases). The chain's CDR3 is CASSRQALSYTF. The CDR3 DNA reads as TGTGCCAGCAGCAGACAGGCCCTATCTTACACCTTC. The full variable domain, in which reference TRBV7-2 and TRBJ1-2 provide the parts outside the CDR3, is GAGVSQSPSNKVTEKGKDVELRCDPISGHTALYWYRQSLGQGLEFLIYFQGNSAPDKSGLPSDRFSAERTGGSVSTLTIQRTQQEDSAVYLCASSRQALSYTFGSGTRLTVV.